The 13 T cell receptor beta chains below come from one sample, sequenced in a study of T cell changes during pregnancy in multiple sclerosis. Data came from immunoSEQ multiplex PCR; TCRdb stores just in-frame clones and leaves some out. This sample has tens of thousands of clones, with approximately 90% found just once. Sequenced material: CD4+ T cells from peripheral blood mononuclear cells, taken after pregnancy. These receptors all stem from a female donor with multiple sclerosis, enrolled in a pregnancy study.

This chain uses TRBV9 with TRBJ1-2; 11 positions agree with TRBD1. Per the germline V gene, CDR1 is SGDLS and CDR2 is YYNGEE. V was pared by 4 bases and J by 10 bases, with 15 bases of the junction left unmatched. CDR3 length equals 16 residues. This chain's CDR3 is CASSPGQGATRANYTF. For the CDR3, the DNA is TGTGCCAGCAGCCCCGGACAGGGGGCGACCCGAGCCAACTACACCTTC.

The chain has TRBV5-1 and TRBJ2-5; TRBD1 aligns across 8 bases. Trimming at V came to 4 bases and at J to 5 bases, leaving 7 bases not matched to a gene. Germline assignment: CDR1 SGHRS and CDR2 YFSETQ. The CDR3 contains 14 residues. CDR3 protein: CASSPGQAGETQYF. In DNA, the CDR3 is TGCGCCAGCAGCCCGGGACAGGCGGGGGAGACCCAGTACTTC.

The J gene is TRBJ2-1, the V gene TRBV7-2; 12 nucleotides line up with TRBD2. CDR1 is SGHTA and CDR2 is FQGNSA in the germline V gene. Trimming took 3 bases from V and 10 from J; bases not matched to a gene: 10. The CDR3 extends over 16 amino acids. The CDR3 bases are TGTGCCAGCAGCTTTGGGGCTAGCGGGGGGGCAGGGGAGCAGTTCTTC. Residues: CASSFGASGGAGEQFF.

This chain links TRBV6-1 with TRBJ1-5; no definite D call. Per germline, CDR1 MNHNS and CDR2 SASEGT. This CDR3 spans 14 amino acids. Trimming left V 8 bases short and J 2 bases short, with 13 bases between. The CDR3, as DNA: TGTGCCAGCGCGAACGGGGTTCGCAATCAGCCCCAGCATTTT. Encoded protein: CASANGVRNQPQHF.

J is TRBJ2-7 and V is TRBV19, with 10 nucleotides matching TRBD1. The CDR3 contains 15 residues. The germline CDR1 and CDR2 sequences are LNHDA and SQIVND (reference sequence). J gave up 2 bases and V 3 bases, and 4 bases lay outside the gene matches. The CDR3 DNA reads TGTGCCAGTAGTATCGGGGACAGGGGTCCCTACGAGCAGTACTTC. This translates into CASSIGDRGPYEQYF.

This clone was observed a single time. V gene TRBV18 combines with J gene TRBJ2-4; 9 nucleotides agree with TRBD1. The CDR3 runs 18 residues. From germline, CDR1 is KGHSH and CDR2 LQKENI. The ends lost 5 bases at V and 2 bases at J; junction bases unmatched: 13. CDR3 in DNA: TGTGCCAGCTCATCCCAAGGCCCGACAGGGGGGACCAAAAACATTCAGTACTTC. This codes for CASSSQGPTGGTKNIQYF.

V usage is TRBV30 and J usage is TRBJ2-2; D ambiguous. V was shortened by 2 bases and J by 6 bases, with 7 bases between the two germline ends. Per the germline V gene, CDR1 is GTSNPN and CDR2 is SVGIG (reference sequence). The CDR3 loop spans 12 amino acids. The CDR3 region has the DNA TGTGCCTGGAGTCCGGGTCCCGGGGAGCTGTTTTTT. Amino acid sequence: CAWSPGPGELFF.

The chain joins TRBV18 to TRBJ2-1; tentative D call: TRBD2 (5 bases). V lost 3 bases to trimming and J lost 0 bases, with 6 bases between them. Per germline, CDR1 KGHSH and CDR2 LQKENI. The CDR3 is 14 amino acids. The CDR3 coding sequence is TGTGCCAGCTCACCGGGAGTCTCCTACAATGAGCAGTTCTTC. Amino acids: CASSPGVSYNEQFF. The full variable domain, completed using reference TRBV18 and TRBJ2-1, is NAGVMQNPRHLVRRRGQEARLRCSPMKGHSHVYWYRQLPEEGLKFMVYLQKENIIDESGMPKERFSAEFPKEGPSILRIQQVVRGDSAAYFCASSPGVSYNEQFFGPGTRLTVL.

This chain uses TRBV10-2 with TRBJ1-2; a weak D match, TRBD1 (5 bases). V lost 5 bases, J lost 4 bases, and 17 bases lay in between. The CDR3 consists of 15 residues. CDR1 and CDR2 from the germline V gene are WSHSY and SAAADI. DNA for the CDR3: TGCGCCAGCAGTCCAGCAGGGAGGGAAGGCTATGGCTACACCTTC. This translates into CASSPAGREGYGYTF.

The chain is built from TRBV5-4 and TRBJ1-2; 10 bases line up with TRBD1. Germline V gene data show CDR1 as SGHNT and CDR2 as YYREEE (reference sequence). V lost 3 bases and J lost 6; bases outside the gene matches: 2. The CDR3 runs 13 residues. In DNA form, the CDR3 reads TGTGCCAGCAGCTGGGGGACAGGGGATGGCTACACCTTC. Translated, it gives CASSWGTGDGYTF.

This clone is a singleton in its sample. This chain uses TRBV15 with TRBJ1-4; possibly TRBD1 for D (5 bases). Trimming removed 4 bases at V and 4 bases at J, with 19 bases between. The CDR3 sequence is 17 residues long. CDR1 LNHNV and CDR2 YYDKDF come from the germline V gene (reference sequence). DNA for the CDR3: TGTGCCACCAGCACGAACTTACGGGCAGGGATTAATGAAAAACTGTTTTTT. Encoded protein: CATSTNLRAGINEKLFF.

Here the CDR3 reads CASSPRTSGAYEQYF. CDR3 bases: TGTGCCAGCTCACCTCGGACTAGCGGGGCCTACGAGCAGTACTTC. V usage is TRBV18 and J usage is TRBJ2-7, with TRBD2 matching over 12 bases. The germline V gene has CDR1 KGHSH and CDR2 LQKENI. The V segment lost 3 bases and the J segment 2 bases; nucleotides outside the gene matches: 2. The CDR3 is made up of 15 amino acids.

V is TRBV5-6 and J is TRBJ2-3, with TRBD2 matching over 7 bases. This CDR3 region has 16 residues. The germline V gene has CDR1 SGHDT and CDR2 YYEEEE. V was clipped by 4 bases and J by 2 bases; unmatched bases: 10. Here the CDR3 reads CASSPPSGSSTDTQYF. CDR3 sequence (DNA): TGTGCCAGCAGCCCCCCTAGCGGATCCTCCACAGATACGCAGTATTTT.